The TCR beta chain under discussion was sequenced for a study of shared clonotypes between healthy human individuals. Study findings and constraints: The sampled material consisted only of blood, and tissue repertoires are likely to differ. Represented genetic and exposure-history diversity was restricted by having few donors.

Participating donors were healthy, HIV-negative adults free of recent acute infections or vaccinations. Assay runs were performed at deep level. Profiling relied on immunoSEQ multiplex PCR, and the TCRdb table lists in-frame clones only, not all of them. The repertoire includes about 2.3 million clones, under 95% of them detected once, and around 0.4% sits in the top ten. About this clone itself: Its antigen remains unknown.

The sequencing sample was made of naive CD4+ T cells from PBMCs. Subset of the sample: CD45RA+ positively selected. The source of this sequence is a man aged 18 to 35 in good health. Some clones in this sample may be carry-over from other donors' samples.

CDR3 sequence reads: CASSRGDYGYTF. CDR3 in DNA: TGTGCCAGCAGCCGTGGCGACTATGGCTACACCTTC. The chain has TRBV14 and TRBJ1-2, with D uncertain. CDR3 length: 12 amino acids. From germline, CDR1 is SGHDN and CDR2 FVKESK. Between the trimmed V and J ends, which lost 4 bases and 3 bases, there was a span of 6 bases. Full variable domain (outside the CDR3, taken from reference TRBV14 and TRBJ1-2): EAGVTQFPSHSVIEKGQTVTLRCDPISGHDNLYWYRRVMGKEIKFLLHFVKESKQDESGMPNNRFLAERTGGTYSTLKVQPAELEDSGVYFCASSRGDYGYTFGSGTRLTVV.